This T cell receptor beta chain was obtained from a study of neurological immune-mediated disorders. After removal of 5 bases from V and 3 bases from J, the junction contained 7 bases not matched to a gene. CDR1 and CDR2 (germline): SGHAT, FQNNGV. The CDR3 contains 15 residues. This clonotype was seen repeatedly, ten times or more. The authors made cDNA by 5'RACE with 10-nucleotide random UMIs. From 15-18 subjects, over 180 million TCR-beta sequences were obtained in each sequencing run. From the 5' RACE reads, TCRdb called clonotypes with MiXCR, one entry per CDR3 protein. The repertoire holds 65,000 to 80,000 distinct CDR3 sequences, with roughly a sixth as singletons. Stored at -80 C, 2 million PBMCs were the source of the unsorted libraries.

This receptor was identified in a woman between 40 and 55 years old in good health. The sequenced sample was PBMCs. This chain connects TRBV11-2 to TRBJ1-1; 9 nucleotides align to TRBD1. In DNA, the CDR3 is TGTGCCAGCAGCCCGGGACAGGGAGCGGACACTGAAGCTTTCTTT. It encodes CASSPGQGADTEAFF.